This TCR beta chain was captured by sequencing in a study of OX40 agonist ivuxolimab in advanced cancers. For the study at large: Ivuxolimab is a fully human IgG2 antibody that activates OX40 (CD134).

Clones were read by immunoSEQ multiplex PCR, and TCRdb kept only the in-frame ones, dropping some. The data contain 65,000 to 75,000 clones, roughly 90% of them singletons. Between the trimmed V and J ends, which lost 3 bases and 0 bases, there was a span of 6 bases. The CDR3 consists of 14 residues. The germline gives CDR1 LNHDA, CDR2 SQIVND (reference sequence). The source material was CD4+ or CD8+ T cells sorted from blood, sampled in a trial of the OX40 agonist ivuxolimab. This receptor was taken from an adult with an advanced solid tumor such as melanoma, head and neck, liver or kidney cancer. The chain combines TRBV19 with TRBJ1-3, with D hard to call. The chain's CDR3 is CASSMTYSGNTIYF. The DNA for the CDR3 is TGTGCCAGTAGTATGACCTACTCTGGAAACACCATATATTTT.